The clone carrying this T cell receptor (beta chain) turned up a few times. Its target is not known. The sample originates from a study of vaccination and CD4 T cells after COVID-19. Background on the study: Each convalescent patient was PCR positive for SARS-CoV-2 on nasal swab; roughly nine cases were mild and one severe. Samples taken post-COVID came a median around 100 days after diagnosis, ranging from 35 to 161. Two Hispanic individuals were among six male and four female convalescent patients.

Sequenced with the Oncomine TCR Beta short-read assay was DNA taken from cultured CD4+ T cells. In TCRdb, the PCR reads were re-called with MiXCR into one record per CDR3 protein. Of over 10,000 distinct CDR3 sequences detected, over 60% appear once; the ten largest clones hold more than 25%. The sample's treatment: approximately 9-day PBMC culture with coronavirus spike peptide pools or control peptides (ViraFEST assay). Antigen-specific T cell expansion with peptide pools preceded TCR sequencing in the ViraFEST approach. Germline lookup yields CDR1 DFQATT and CDR2 SNEGSKA (reference sequence). CDR3 length: 13 amino acids. Trimming at V came to 5 bases and at J to 4 bases, leaving 5 bases not matched to a gene.

The chain has TRBV20-1 and TRBJ1-5; TRBD1 aligns across 7 bases. Sequenced sample: CD4+ T cells from blood, cultured in vitro. The receptor was derived from a human donor who had recovered from COVID-19. CDR3 DNA: TGCAGTGCTCCCGACAGGGCAAATCAGCCCCAGCATTTT. Encoded protein: CSAPDRANQPQHF.